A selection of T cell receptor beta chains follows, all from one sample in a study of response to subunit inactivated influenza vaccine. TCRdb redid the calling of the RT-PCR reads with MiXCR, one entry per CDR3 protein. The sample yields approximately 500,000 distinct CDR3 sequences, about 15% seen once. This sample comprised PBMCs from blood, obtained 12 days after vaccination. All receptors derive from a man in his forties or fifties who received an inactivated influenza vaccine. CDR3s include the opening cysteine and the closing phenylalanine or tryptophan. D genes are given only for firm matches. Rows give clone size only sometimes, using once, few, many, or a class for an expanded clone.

TGTGCCAGCAGCGCCATGGGGGGGAGTGTCTCCGAGCAGTACTTC CASSAMGGSVSEQYF TRBJ2-7 many TRBV9 TRBD2
TGCAGTGCTAGAGATCAAACCGATACCTACGAGCAGTACTTC CSARDQTDTYEQYF TRBJ2-7 NA TRBV20-1 NA
TGTGCCAGCTCCAGGACCGGGGGGCTTTACTCTGGGGCCAACGTCCTGACTTTC CASSRTGGLYSGANVLTF TRBJ2-6 NA TRBV18 NA
TGTGCCAGCAGCGCCCCGTGGAGTTCCACCTCTGGGGCCAACGTCCTGACTTTC CASSAPWSSTSGANVLTF TRBJ2-6 NA TRBV9 NA
TGTGCCAGCAGCTGGATGACAGGGGGAACAGATACGCAGTATTTT CASSWMTGGTDTQYF TRBJ2-3 NA TRBV5-6 TRBD1
TGTGCCAGCAGGAGGGGCGGGGAGCTGTTTTTT CASRRGGELFF TRBJ2-2 NA TRBV7-9 NA
TGTGCCAGCAGCAAACTGCTAGCGGGGACCTACAATGAGCAGTTCTTC CASSKLLAGTYNEQFF TRBJ2-1 NA TRBV21-1 NA
TGTGCCACCAGCAGGAGATCTGGTGGCGGGAGGGACTACAATGAGCAGTTCTTC CATSRRSGGGRDYNEQFF TRBJ2-1 many TRBV15 TRBD2
TGCAGTGCTAGAGATGTATACGAGCAGTACTTC CSARDVYEQYF TRBJ2-7 few TRBV20-1 NA
TGTGCCAGCAGTGAATGGGGGGGGGTGAATCAGCCCCAGCATTTT CASSEWGGVNQPQHF TRBJ1-5 few TRBV2 NA
TGTGCCAGCAGAACCCTAGCGGGAGACGTATCAGATACGCAGTATTTT CASRTLAGDVSDTQYF TRBJ2-3 NA TRBV7-2 TRBD2
TGCGCCAGCAGCTGGGACGGAAGCTCCTACGAGCAGTACTTC CASSWDGSSYEQYF TRBJ2-7 NA TRBV5-1 NA
TGTGCCAGCAGTTTAAGGGGGGCCGGGGGATGGCAGCCCCAGCATTTT CASSLRGAGGWQPQHF TRBJ1-5 few TRBV27 NA
TGTGCCAGCTCACCGATGAGCGGGGGGTTCTCCTACGAGCAGTACTTC CASSPMSGGFSYEQYF TRBJ2-7 few TRBV18 TRBD2
TGTGCCAGCAGCCCCGGGAAGACCCAGTACTTC CASSPGKTQYF TRBJ2-5 few TRBV12-3/TRBV12-4 NA
TGTGCCGGCTCCGGGACAGGGAATGAAAAACTGTTTTTT CAGSGTGNEKLFF TRBJ1-4 NA TRBV18 TRBD1
TGTGCCATCAGTGCGACTAGCGGGGCAGATACGCAGTATTTT CAISATSGADTQYF TRBJ2-3 many TRBV10-3 TRBD2
TGCAGTGCTTCCACAAGGCGGTCCTATAATTCACCCCTCCACTTT CSASTRRSYNSPLHF TRBJ1-6 few TRBV20-1 NA
TGTGCCATCACAGCCGGGACATCTAGCACAGATACGCAGTATTTT CAITAGTSSTDTQYF TRBJ2-3 NA TRBV12-3/TRBV12-4 NA
TGTGCCAGCAGTTACTCTCGGGGTAGCGGGAGCTTTAATGAGCAGTTCTTC CASSYSRGSGSFNEQFF TRBJ2-1 NA TRBV6-5 TRBD2
TGCAGTGCTGAGGACAGGGCCGGTGATTCACCCCTCCACTTT CSAEDRAGDSPLHF TRBJ1-6 few TRBV20-1 TRBD1
TGTGCCAGCAGCCCATCAACGAGGGGTTCGGCCGGGGAGCTGTTTTTT CASSPSTRGSAGELFF TRBJ2-2 NA TRBV7-9 NA
TGTGCCAGCAGCCCTACGGTAGGAGCAGGAGATACCGAGCAGTACTTC CASSPTVGAGDTEQYF TRBJ2-7 few TRBV28 NA
TGTGCCAGCAGCTTAGGGCCACCCCGGGAGACCCAGTACTTC CASSLGPPRETQYF TRBJ2-5 many TRBV7-2 NA
TGCGCCAGCAGCCAGGGACTAGCGGGAGTCTACGAGCAGTACTTC CASSQGLAGVYEQYF TRBJ2-7 NA TRBV5-1 TRBD2